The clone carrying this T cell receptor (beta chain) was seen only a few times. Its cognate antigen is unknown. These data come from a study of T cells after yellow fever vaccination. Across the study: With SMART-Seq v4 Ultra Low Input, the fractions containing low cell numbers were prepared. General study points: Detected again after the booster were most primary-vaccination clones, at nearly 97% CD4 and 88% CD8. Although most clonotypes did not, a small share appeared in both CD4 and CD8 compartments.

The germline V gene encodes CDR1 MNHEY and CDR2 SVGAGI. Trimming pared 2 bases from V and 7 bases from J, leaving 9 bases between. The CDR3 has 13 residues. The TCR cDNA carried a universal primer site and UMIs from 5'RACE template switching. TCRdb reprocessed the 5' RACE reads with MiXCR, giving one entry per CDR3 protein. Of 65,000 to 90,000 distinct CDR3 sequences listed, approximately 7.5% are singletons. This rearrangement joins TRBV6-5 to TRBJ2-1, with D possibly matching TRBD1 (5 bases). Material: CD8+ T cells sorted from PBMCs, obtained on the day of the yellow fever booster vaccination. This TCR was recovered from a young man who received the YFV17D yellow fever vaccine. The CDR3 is CASSYEDTNEQFF. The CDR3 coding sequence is TGTGCCAGCAGTTACGAGGACACAAATGAGCAGTTCTTC.